These 5 T cell receptor beta chains share one sample of origin, sequenced in a study of cytomegalovirus exposure and HLA in healthy donors. Only in-frame clones appear in the TCRdb table, and some are missing; sequencing was by immunoSEQ multiplex PCR. The sample holds approximately 150,000 clones, approximately 87% seen once. The specimen sequenced was PBMCs. The receptor set was obtained from a woman in her twenties or thirties in good health and CMV-seronegative.

This rearrangement joins TRBV27 to TRBJ1-2; a weak D match, TRBD1 (6 bases). The CDR3 has 15 amino acids. Trimming stripped 5 bases from V and 6 bases from J, with 19 bases between. CDR1 is MNHEY, CDR2 SMNVEV, per germline (reference sequence). The CDR3 DNA is TGTGCCAGCAGTACAGGGACACCCATTGGGGATGGCTACACCTTC. Its translation: CASSTGTPIGDGYTF.

The chain uses TRBV7-9 and TRBJ1-1; possibly TRBD1 for D (5 bases). V lost 5 bases and J 10 bases, leaving 23 bases between the germline ends. The CDR3 sequence is 15 residues long. Germline V gives CDR1 SEHNR, CDR2 FQNEAQ (reference sequence). CDR3: CASSPMNMRGVSAFF. The CDR3 nucleotides are TGTGCCAGCAGCCCAATGAACATGCGGGGGGTATCAGCTTTCTTT.

CDR3 nucleotide sequence: TGTGCTAGTGGTTCCCCCTTGACAGGGGTCCCACTCTCCTACAATGAGCAGTTCTTC. It specifies CASGSPLTGVPLSYNEQFF. The J gene is TRBJ2-1, the V gene TRBV12-5, with TRBD1 matching 8 bases. V was pared by 4 bases and J by 0 bases, with 14 bases of the junction left unmatched. This CDR3 spans 19 amino acids. Germline values: CDR1 LGHNT, CDR2 FRNRAP.

This chain links TRBV5-1 with TRBJ1-1, with TRBD1 as a possible D gene (5 bases). Trimming took 0 bases from V and 5 from J, leaving 14 bases between them. CDR1 is SGHRS, CDR2 YFSETQ, per germline. This CDR3 has 15 amino acids. The CDR3 here is CASSLVVRGETEAFF. The CDR3 DNA reads as TGCGCCAGCAGCTTGGTGGTTAGGGGTGAGACTGAAGCTTTCTTT. Based on the CDR3 plus reference TRBV5-1 and TRBJ1-1, the full variable domain is KAGVTQTPRYLIKTRGQQVTLSCSPISGHRSVSWYQQTPGQGLQFLFEYFSETQRNKGNFPGRFSGRQFSNSRSEMNVSTLELGDSALYLCASSLVVRGETEAFFGQGTRLTVV.

J is TRBJ1-4 and V is TRBV6-1; 7 bases are shared with TRBD1. V was pared by 3 bases and J by 8 bases, with 12 bases of the junction left unmatched. Germline CDR1 reads MNHNS; CDR2 reads SASEGT. The CDR3 length is 16 residues. The CDR3 region has the DNA TGTGCCAGCAGTGACTTTGAGACAGGGAGGACCGAAAAACTGTTTTTT. Its protein product is CASSDFETGRTEKLFF.